The rows below give T cell receptor beta chains drawn from one sample of a study of blood T cells in healthy people across ages. TCRdb itself ran the 5' RACE reads through MiXCR, one entry per CDR3 protein. The repertoire has approximately 810,000 distinct CDR3 sequences, roughly 35% of them found once; the top ten carry 13%. What was sequenced was blood. The receptors were sampled from a man between 18 and 35 years old in good health. The CDR3 runs from the conserved cysteine through the conserved F or W. The D gene is left open where the match is weak. Not every row has a clone size; where given, it reads once, few, many or a size class.

>TRBV10-3|.|.|TRBJ2-7
TGTGCCATCAGTGCCCGGGACGGCCTATCCTACGAGCAGTACTTC
CAISARDGLSYEQYF
>TRBV7-2|.|many|TRBJ2-3
TGTGCCAGCAGCTCGGTTCCGGCCGCAGATACGCAGTATTTT
CASSSVPAADTQYF
>TRBV7-2|TRBD1|few|TRBJ1-1
TGTGCCAGCAGCTTATACAGGGGGCAGGGCGCTGAAGCTTTCTTT
CASSLYRGQGAEAFF
>TRBV19|.|.|TRBJ2-2
TGTGCCAGTAGTACGGGGACGAACGGGGAGCTGTTTTTT
CASSTGTNGELFF
>TRBV4-1|.|once|TRBJ1-6
TGCGCCAGCAGGCCGGACCCGATGAGCTCCTATAATTCACCCCTCCACTTT
CASRPDPMSSYNSPLHF
>TRBV7-8|.|few|TRBJ2-3
TGTGCCAGCAGCTCAGGGACTTTCAACACAGATACGCAGTATTTT
CASSSGTFNTDTQYF
>TRBV12-3/TRBV12-4|.|.|TRBJ1-5
TGTGCCAGCAGTTTCCGGGGAGTCGATCAGCCCCAGCATTTT
CASSFRGVDQPQHF
>TRBV29-1|TRBD2|.|TRBJ2-3
TGCAGCGTTGAAGGCGCTGCGGGGGGAGATACGCAGTATTTT
CSVEGAAGGDTQYF
>TRBV20-1|.|few|TRBJ2-7
TGCAGTGCCACCCGGGGGGCCAACCCCTACGAGCAGTACTTC
CSATRGANPYEQYF
>TRBV20-1|TRBD1|many|TRBJ1-2
TGCAGTGCTAACACCGGGACAGGGATATTTAGTGGCTACACCTTC
CSANTGTGIFSGYTF
>TRBV7-9|TRBD2|many|TRBJ2-7
TGTGCCTGGGGGGGGGATAACAACTACGAGCAGTACTTC
CAWGGDNNYEQYF
>TRBV5-1|TRBD2|few|TRBJ2-7
TGCGCCAGCAGCTTTGGACTAGCAATCGACGAGCAGTACTTC
CASSFGLAIDEQYF
>TRBV11-3|TRBD1|.|TRBJ2-1
TGTGCCAGCAGCCCTGGGACAGGACTCTCCTACAATGAGCAGTTCTTC
CASSPGTGLSYNEQFF
>TRBV20-1|.|many|TRBJ1-6
TGCAGTGCCTCCGTGGGGACATGGAATTCACCCCTCCACTTT
CSASVGTWNSPLHF
>TRBV7-2|.|few|TRBJ1-5
TGTGCCAGCAGCTTAACTACAGGGAACGGTCAGCCCCAGCATTTT
CASSLTTGNGQPQHF
>TRBV12-3/TRBV12-4|TRBD2|.|TRBJ2-1
TGTGCCTGCAGTTTAGGTGGCGGGGGGGGGAATGAGCAGTTCTTC
CACSLGGGGGNEQFF
>TRBV12-3/TRBV12-4|TRBD2|few|TRBJ2-7
TGTGCCAGCAGTTTACGCGGGGGAAACAATGAGCAGTACTTC
CASSLRGGNNEQYF
>TRBV11-1|TRBD1|few|TRBJ2-3
TGTGCCAGCAGCCCTTGGGGACAGGGGATGGCAGATACGCAGTATTTT
CASSPWGQGMADTQYF
>TRBV9|.|.|TRBJ2-3
TGTGCCAGCAGCCCCAGTGAGGATACGCAGTATTTT
CASSPSEDTQYF
>TRBV3-1|TRBD1|.|TRBJ2-1
TGTGCCAGCAGCCAGGGACAGGCGCACAATGTGCAGTTCTTC
CASSQGQAHNVQFF
>TRBV27|TRBD1|.|TRBJ2-2
TGTGCCAGCAGTTTGGAGGACAGGGGTCCTTTGGGCACCGGGGAGCTGTTTTTT
CASSLEDRGPLGTGELFF
>TRBV5-1|TRBD1|few|TRBJ2-7
TGCGCCAGCAGCCTAGGGACAGGGAATAAATACGAGCAGTACTTC
CASSLGTGNKYEQYF
>TRBV30|TRBD2|many|TRBJ2-7
TGTGCCTCGAAGCGGGGCCTCTACGAGCAGTACTTC
CASKRGLYEQYF
>TRBV20-1|.|.|TRBJ1-1
TGCAGTGCCTCTTCACTCAGGGGAGGGGACACTGAAGCTTTCTTT
CSASSLRGGDTEAFF
>TRBV12-3/TRBV12-4|TRBD1|once|TRBJ1-1
TGTGCCAGCAGTCCCGACAGCGACAGGGCGACCGAAGCTTTCTTT
CASSPDSDRATEAFF
>TRBV7-2|.|once|TRBJ2-5
TGTGCCAGCAGCTTTGGAGGGACAGATCAAGAGACCCAGTACTTC
CASSFGGTDQETQYF
>TRBV10-3|.|many|TRBJ2-3
TGTGCCATCAGTGCCGAAGGGGAGGAAGAACCCACAGATACGCAGTATTTT
CAISAEGEEEPTDTQYF
>TRBV5-1|.|.|TRBJ2-3
TGCGCCAGCAGCTCCGACGGGGGAAGCACAGATACGCAGTATTTT
CASSSDGGSTDTQYF
>TRBV5-6|.|.|TRBJ1-3
TGTGCCAGCAGCGGCCGGGACGGCTCTGGAAACACCATATATTTT
CASSGRDGSGNTIYF
>TRBV25-1|.|.|TRBJ2-7
TGTGCCAGCAGTTTAGCCGGGTCCAGGAGCTACGAGCAGTACTTC
CASSLAGSRSYEQYF
>TRBV29-1|TRBD2|many|TRBJ2-3
TGCAGCGTTGACTCCCTGGCTAGCGGGGACCGCACAGATACGCAGTATTTT
CSVDSLASGDRTDTQYF
>TRBV2|.|.|TRBJ2-7
TGTGCCAGCAGTGGGGTTGCAAGCTTGGGCTACGAGCAGTACTTC
CASSGVASLGYEQYF
>TRBV12-3/TRBV12-4|TRBD1|.|TRBJ2-5
TGTGCCAGCAGCTCCCGGAGTAGAGGGGGCCCAGAGACCCAGTACTTC
CASSSRSRGGPETQYF
>TRBV3-1|.|.|TRBJ1-1
TGTGCCAGCAGCCAAGATTTTGGGGGAGCTTTCTTT
CASSQDFGGAFF
>TRBV5-1|TRBD1|.|TRBJ2-7
TGCGCCAGCAGCCCCGGGACAGGGGTTCACGAGCAGTACTTC
CASSPGTGVHEQYF
>TRBV7-9|TRBD2|.|TRBJ2-5
TGTGCCAGCAGCCTCCAGTTTAGCGGGGGGGCCGGAGAGACCCAGTACTTC
CASSLQFSGGAGETQYF